This entry lists 29 T cell receptor beta chains sequenced from one sample in a study of T cells in Graves' hyperthyroidism and ophthalmopathy. RNA transcripts yielded amplified TCR beta CDR3 regions. Researchers ran a first-round RT-PCR on the TCR CDR3 using the HTBI primer set. TCRdb analysed the multiplex PCR reads with MiXCR anew, one entry per CDR3 protein. The data show under 550,000 distinct CDR3 sequences, with roughly 21% seen just once and 47% held by the top ten. Specimen: blood. All receptors derive from a man aged 40-49 years with Graves' ophthalmopathy.

This clonotype has a count of ten or more. The chain couples TRBV7-9 to TRBJ1-1; 8 bases fit TRBD1. The junction had 13 bases not matched to a gene; V was cut back by 5 bases and J by 5 bases. The CDR3 length is 16 residues. Germline V lookup: CDR1 SEHNR, CDR2 FQNEAQ (reference sequence). The CDR3 nucleotides are TGTGCCAGCAGCCCCCGGACAGGGTCTTTTGTGACTGAAGCTTTCTTT. Translated, it gives CASSPRTGSFVTEAFF.

This clonotype was found a few times. The chain recombines TRBV5-1 with TRBJ2-7; 8 bases align to TRBD1. The CDR3 sequence is 15 residues long. Germline-derived CDR1 and CDR2 are SGHRS and YFSETQ. V shed 4 bases, J shed 7 bases, and the junction held 13 bases outside the gene matches. The CDR3 DNA is TGCGCCAGCAGCGAAGAGGGACAGGCTTGGAGGGAGCAGTACTTC. This translates into CASSEEGQAWREQYF. Together with reference TRBV5-1 and TRBJ2-7, the CDR3 gives the full variable domain: KAGVTQTPRYLIKTRGQQVTLSCSPISGHRSVSWYQQTPGQGLQFLFEYFSETQRNKGNFPGRFSGRQFSNSRSEMNVSTLELGDSALYLCASSEEGQAWREQYFGPGTRLTVT.

The sample holds a few counts of this clonotype. J is TRBJ2-1 and V is TRBV5-4; 10 bases are a match to TRBD1. The germline CDR1 and CDR2 sequences are SGHNT and YYREEE (reference sequence). Trimming took 5 bases from V and 5 from J; bases not matched to a gene: 4. The CDR3 is 14 amino acids. CDR3 bases: TGTGCCAGCAGACGGGACAGGGGAGACAATGAGCAGTTCTTC. This encodes CASRRDRGDNEQFF.

The V call is TRBV29-1, the J call TRBJ1-1; unclear D gene. The CDR3 spans 13 residues. Trimming took off 4 bases at V and 9 bases at J, with 18 bases between the two ends. The germline V gene has CDR1 SQVTM and CDR2 ANQGSEA. The DNA for the CDR3 is TGCAGCGTTGTATCCATGGAAGGCGCAAAAGCTTTCTTT. Its translation: CSVVSMEGAKAFF.

In its sample, this clonotype was seen many times. The chain uses TRBV28 and TRBJ2-5; possibly TRBD2 for D (6 bases). The CDR3 covers 14 residues. Trimming pared 5 bases from V and 2 bases from J, leaving 12 bases between. CDR1 and CDR2 (germline): MDHEN, SYDVKM. CDR3 sequence reads: CASSQKRVQETQYF. The CDR3 nucleotides read TGTGCCAGCAGTCAAAAGCGGGTGCAAGAGACCCAGTACTTC.

This chain joins TRBV7-9 and TRBJ2-1; D gene uncertain. Germline loops: CDR1 SEHNR, CDR2 FQNEAQ (reference sequence). The CDR3 runs 14 residues. The V gene lost 4 bases and the J gene lost 4 bases, with 11 bases spanning the gap. The CDR3 bases are TGTGCCAGCAGCTCCGCGGAATCTTACAATGAGCAGTTCTTC. It is translated as CASSSAESYNEQFF.

This chain uses TRBV7-3 with TRBJ2-6, with D perhaps matching TRBD2 (6 bases). The CDR3 covers 16 residues. Per germline, CDR1 SGHTA and CDR2 FQGTGA. Trimming stripped 5 bases from V and 0 bases from J, with 11 bases between. The chain's CDR3 is CASSLISGSGANVLTF. The DNA of the CDR3 is TGTGCCAGCAGCCTAATTAGCGGCTCTGGGGCCAACGTCCTGACTTTC.

Ten or more counts support this clonotype. The chain uses TRBV6-6 and TRBJ1-1; 9 nucleotides align to TRBD1. Germline lookup yields CDR1 MNHNY and CDR2 SVGAGI (reference sequence). V trimming: 2 bases; J trimming: 0 bases; junction bases outside the gene matches: 7. This CDR3 is 17 amino acids long. The CDR3 DNA follows: TGTGCCAGCAGTTACGGGGCACAGGGGGCTATGAACACTGAAGCTTTCTTT. The encoded protein is CASSYGAQGAMNTEAFF.

This clonotype has a count of ten or more. The gene calls are TRBV28 and TRBJ2-7; 8 bases agree with TRBD1. From germline, CDR1 is MDHEN and CDR2 SYDVKM. V shed 3 bases and J 3 bases; nucleotides not matched to a gene: 13. The CDR3 sequence is 17 residues long. The CDR3 DNA reads as TGTGCCAGCAGTTTTGTGCAGGGGGCATCATTTGTCTACGAGCAGTACTTC. Translation: CASSFVQGASFVYEQYF.

This clonotype was picked up many times. The V and J genes are TRBV7-2 and TRBJ2-5; TRBD1 or TRBD2 may be the D gene (5 bases each). Trimming shortened V by 5 bases and J by 1 base, and 14 bases separated the two germline ends. Germline CDR1 and CDR2: SGHTA and FQGNSA. The CDR3 is 15 amino acids. CDR3 bases: TGTGCCAGCAGCCCCGTGGGGGTTCCCCAAGAGACCCAGTACTTC. Protein: CASSPVGVPQETQYF.

The J gene is TRBJ2-1, the V gene TRBV19, with unresolved D. V gave up 1 base and J gave up 9 bases, with 7 bases separating them. CDR1 is LNHDA, CDR2 SQIVND, per germline (reference sequence). This CDR3 is 12 amino acids long. The CDR3 nucleotides read TGTGCCAGTAGTATAGTAGAGAGTGAGCAGTTCTTC. Translation gives CASSIVESEQFF.

A remark on this clonotype: This may stem from a read error, because a much larger clone lies one nucleotide away. The CDR3 carries no conserved terminal phenylalanine or tryptophan, so it likely arises from a read error. Here the CDR3 reads CASSSQGVNTEAFL. The CDR3 DNA sequence: TGTGCCAGCAGCTCACAGGGGGTGAACACTGAAGCTTTCCTT. This chain links TRBV7-8 with TRBJ1-1; 8 bases are shared with TRBD1. With V trimmed by 4 bases and J by 0 bases, 1 base remained unmatched. The CDR3 contains 14 residues. Germline CDR1 and CDR2: SGHVS and FQNEAQ.

This clonotype appeared a few times. The chain is built from TRBV20-1 and TRBJ2-5; 8 bases are shared with TRBD2. This CDR3 region has 12 residues. The J segment lost 4 bases and the V segment lost 2 bases, leaving 0 bases of the junction unmatched. The germline V gene has CDR1 DFQATT and CDR2 SNEGSKA (reference sequence). The CDR3 loop reads CSARLAGETQYF. CDR3 in DNA: TGCAGTGCTAGACTAGCGGGAGAGACCCAGTACTTC.

V and J are TRBV6-1 and TRBJ1-2; 9 bases agree with TRBD1. After removal of 6 bases from V and 5 bases from J, the junction contained 10 bases not matched to a gene. Germline CDR1 MNHNS, CDR2 SASEGT. CDR3 length: 15 residues. The CDR3 DNA is TGTGCCAGCAGGCCAATACAGGGGGCAGGTTATGGCTACACCTTC. It is translated as CASRPIQGAGYGYTF.

Of note for this clonotype: A read error is possible here, since a much larger clone lies one base away. This sequence joins TRBV12-3 or TRBV12-4 and TRBJ2-3; tentatively, D is TRBD1 (6 bases). The CDR3 length is 15 residues. CDR3 residues: CANSLTTDRTDTQYF. CDR3 DNA: TGTGCCAACAGTTTAACTACGGACAGAACAGATACGCAGTATTTT.

This chain links TRBV10-3 with TRBJ2-3, with 8 bases fitting TRBD2. J gave up 3 bases and V 10 bases, and 9 bases lay outside the gene matches. The CDR3 has 14 amino acids. Germline CDR1 and CDR2: ENHRY and SYGVKD. The CDR3 coding sequence is TGTGCCACGAAAGCGGGAGATGGGACAGATACGCAGTATTTT. Translating gives CATKAGDGTDTQYF.

V usage is TRBV15 and J usage is TRBJ2-2; TRBD2 agrees at 7 bases. The CDR3 extends over 15 amino acids. After removal of 5 bases from V and 4 bases from J, the junction contained 7 bases not matched to a gene. CDR1 LNHNV and CDR2 YYDKDF come from the germline V gene (reference sequence). This chain's CDR3 is CATSGGVGGTGELFF. The CDR3 bases are TGTGCCACCAGCGGGGGGGTAGGTGGCACCGGGGAGCTGTTTTTT.

This clonotype was detected ten times or more. The chain employs TRBV20-1 and TRBJ2-5, with 9 positions matching TRBD2. This CDR3 has 13 residues. The germline V gene has CDR1 DFQATT and CDR2 SNEGSKA (reference sequence). The ends lost 4 bases at V and 3 bases at J; junction bases unmatched: 3. This CDR3 reads CSAMAGGKETQYF. In DNA, the CDR3 is TGCAGTGCTATGGCGGGGGGGAAAGAGACCCAGTACTTC.

As concerns this clonotype: A read error may explain this, as a much larger clone is one base away. The chain employs TRBV20-1 and TRBJ2-1; TRBD2 matches at 10 bases. Germline assignment: CDR1 DFQATT and CDR2 SNEGSKA (reference sequence). There are 17 residues in the CDR3. The J segment lost 3 bases and the V segment lost 0 bases, leaving 8 bases of the junction unmatched. CDR3 residues: CSARDISGRAFYNEQFF. CDR3 sequence (DNA): TGCAGTGCTAGAGATATCAGCGGGAGGGCGTTCTACAATGAGCAGTTCTTC.

Many counts were recorded for this clonotype. The V call is TRBV7-9, the J call TRBJ2-7; TRBD2 agrees at 10 bases. V trimming: 3 bases; J trimming: 4 bases; junction bases outside the gene matches: 9. The germline gives CDR1 SEHNR, CDR2 FQNEAQ (reference sequence). The CDR3 is made up of 16 amino acids. The CDR3 nucleotides are TGTGCCAGCAGCTTTGGGGTAGCGGGAGGTTTTTACGAGCAGTACTTC. Amino acids: CASSFGVAGGFYEQYF.

The sample holds a few counts of this clonotype. The rearrangement links TRBV5-1 to TRBJ2-1; weak D call: TRBD1 (7 bases). The CDR3 is made up of 16 amino acids. CDR1 and CDR2 (germline): SGHRS, YFSETQ. V was shortened by 5 bases and J by 4 bases, with 19 bases between the two germline ends. DNA for the CDR3: TGCGCCAGCAGTCTTACATCAGGGGGGACGTACAATGAGCAGTTCTTC. It yields the protein CASSLTSGGTYNEQFF.

This clonotype appeared a few times. The chain carries TRBV12-3 or TRBV12-4 and TRBJ2-7; possibly TRBD2 for D (7 bases). Trimming took off 4 bases at V and 6 bases at J, with 19 bases between the two ends. This CDR3 has 15 residues. CDR3 sequence reads: CASSWGGGRVSEQYF. CDR3 bases: TGTGCCAGCAGTTGGGGCGGGGGCCGAGTCAGCGAGCAGTACTTC.

This clonotype was counted at least ten times. The V and J genes are TRBV3-1 and TRBJ1-1; tentative D call: TRBD1 (5 bases). V shed 4 bases and J shed 0 bases, with 9 bases lying between them. The germline V gene has CDR1 LGHDT and CDR2 YNNKEL (reference sequence). CDR3 length: 14 amino acids. The CDR3 here is CASSRGTVNTEAFF. In DNA, the CDR3 is TGTGCCAGCAGCCGAGGGACTGTGAACACTGAAGCTTTCTTT.

Only a few counts were recorded for this clonotype. The V and J genes are TRBV30 and TRBJ2-3; 7 bases line up with TRBD1. Germline CDR1 reads GTSNPN; CDR2 reads SVGIG (reference sequence). This CDR3 comprises 14 residues. J lost 2 bases, V lost 4 bases, and 6 bases had no gene match. In nucleotides, the CDR3 is TGTGCCTGGACTTTTGGGACAGACACAGATACGCAGTATTTT. Its translation: CAWTFGTDTDTQYF.

Turning to this clonotype: A much larger clone is a single base away; this may be a read error. The V call is TRBV5-1, the J call TRBJ2-7; the match to TRBD2 covers 11 bases. The CDR3 has 15 amino acids. Per the germline V gene, CDR1 is SGHRS and CDR2 is YFSETQ. The V gene end was trimmed by 4 bases and the J gene end by 7 bases; junction bases not matched to a gene: 10. The CDR3 here is CASSASLAGGGEQYF. For the CDR3, the DNA is TGCGCCAGCAGCGCGAGCCTAGCGGGAGGAGGTGAGCAGTACTTC.

This clonotype was seen only a few times. The chain joins TRBV7-9 to TRBJ1-1; D gene ambiguous. V gave up 3 bases and J gave up 6 bases, with 11 bases separating them. This CDR3 region has 13 residues. From germline, CDR1 is SEHNR and CDR2 FQNEAQ (reference sequence). CDR3: CASSLARNSEAFF. The CDR3 bases are TGTGCCAGCAGCTTGGCCCGTAATTCTGAAGCTTTCTTT.

J is TRBJ1-5 and V is TRBV15, with D perhaps TRBD1 (5 bases). V was shortened by 4 bases and J by 2 bases, with 12 bases between the two germline ends. Germline-derived CDR1 and CDR2 are LNHNV and YYDKDF (reference sequence). The CDR3 is made up of 15 amino acids. This CDR3 is CATSMGTGGNQPQHF. The CDR3, as DNA: TGTGCCACCAGCATGGGGACCGGGGGCAATCAGCCCCAGCATTTT.

This sequence joins TRBV6-1 and TRBJ2-2; TRBD2 matches at 8 bases. V dropped 6 bases and J dropped 6; count of bases not matched to a gene: 18. CDR1 MNHNS and CDR2 SASEGT come from the germline V gene. The CDR3 length is 18 residues. CDR3 sequence reads: CASSPTPAGVDVAGELFF. The CDR3 DNA reads as TGTGCCAGCAGCCCCACCCCAGCGGGAGTTGATGTGGCCGGGGAGCTGTTTTTT.

In its sample, this clonotype was seen a few times. The genes are TRBV30 and TRBJ2-1, with 13 bases identical to TRBD2. Germline V CDR1 and CDR2: GTSNPN, SVGIG (reference sequence). The CDR3 runs to 20 residues. V lost 2 bases, J lost 4 bases, and 17 bases stayed unmatched. CDR3 residues: CAWSTHRGLAGLGIYNEQFF. CDR3 coding DNA: TGTGCCTGGAGTACTCATCGGGGACTAGCGGGGCTTGGGATATACAATGAGCAGTTCTTC.